One and the same sample provided the 22 T cell receptor beta chains below, sequenced in a study of T cells in Graves' hyperthyroidism and ophthalmopathy. There were TCR beta CDR3 regions amplified from RNA transcripts. First-round RT-PCR of the TCR CDR3 relied on the HTBI primer set. TCRdb recomputed calls from the multiplex PCR reads with MiXCR, one row per CDR3 protein. The repertoire has 400,000 to 550,000 distinct CDR3 sequences, approximately 25% of them found once; the top ten carry approximately 10%. Material: blood. The receptors shown here come from a woman aged 30 to 39 with Graves' ophthalmopathy.

This clonotype was counted at least ten times. The gene calls are TRBV3-1 and TRBJ2-5; D gene unclear. CDR1 is LGHDT and CDR2 is YNNKEL in the germline V gene (reference sequence). The CDR3 spans 13 residues. With 1 base removed from V and 1 base from J, the gap between germline ends came to 4 bases. The chain's CDR3 is CASSQGGQETQYF. As DNA, the CDR3 is TGTGCCAGCAGCCAAGGGGGCCAAGAGACCCAGTACTTC.

In its sample, this clonotype was seen many times. The chain recombines TRBV6-1 with TRBJ2-2; D remains ambiguous. The germline V gene encodes CDR1 MNHNS and CDR2 SASEGT. The CDR3 sequence is 12 residues long. The V end lost 6 bases, the J end lost 1 base, and 3 bases lay between the germline ends. The CDR3 sequence: CASRRNTGELFF. CDR3 nucleotide sequence: TGTGCCAGCAGAAGGAACACCGGGGAGCTGTTTTTT.

This clonotype appeared many times. One end of the junction fails to match germline, which may point to a read error. This chain uses TRBV6-2 or TRBV6-3 with TRBJ2-4; D is perhaps TRBD2 (5 bases). The CDR3 is 17 residues long. Germline loops: CDR1 MNHEY, CDR2 SVGEGT. The DNA for the CDR3 is TGTGCCAGCAGTTCAACCAGCCAGAACCTAGCCAAAAACATTAAGTACTTC. Its protein is CASSSTSQNLAKNIKYF.

This rearrangement joins TRBV5-1 to TRBJ2-5; the D gene is possibly TRBD2 (6 bases). The CDR3 consists of 15 residues. Germline V gene sequence: CDR1 SGHRS, CDR2 YFSETQ. The germline V and J ends were trimmed by 2 bases and 2 bases, with 13 bases remaining between them. CDR3 sequence (DNA): TGCGCCAGCAGCTTATCAGCGGGTAGGCAAGAGACCCAGTACTTC. This codes for CASSLSAGRQETQYF.

This clonotype was picked up many times. The chain couples TRBV6-5 to TRBJ2-5; 13 bases map to TRBD2. The CDR3 is made up of 15 amino acids. V trimming: 5 bases; J trimming: 1 base; junction bases outside the gene matches: 1. Per germline, CDR1 MNHEY and CDR2 SVGAGI. The CDR3 nucleotides are TGTGCCAGCAGTCGACTAGCGGGGGGCCAAGAGACCCAGTACTTC. This translates into CASSRLAGGQETQYF.

This sequence joins TRBV18 and TRBJ2-5; D may be TRBD1 or TRBD2 (5 bases each). Germline CDR1 KGHSH, CDR2 LQKENI. V was cut by 3 bases and J by 2 bases, with 16 bases left in between. The length of the CDR3 is 16 residues. The CDR3 is CASSPRGPRTQETQYF. The CDR3, as DNA: TGTGCCAGCTCACCGAGGGGACCTAGGACTCAAGAGACCCAGTACTTC.

This clonotype came up many times. This chain connects TRBV6-5 to TRBJ1-2, with D possibly TRBD1 on 6 matching bases. CDR3 length: 13 residues. Germline V gene sequence: CDR1 MNHEY, CDR2 SVGAGI. Trimming cost V 6 bases and J 4 bases, with 12 bases left between them. This chain's CDR3 is CASSYGQFYGYTF. The CDR3 DNA sequence: TGTGCCAGCAGCTACGGACAGTTCTATGGCTACACCTTC.

This chain links TRBV6-4 with TRBJ2-2; D is possibly TRBD2 (6 bases). This CDR3 is built from 16 residues. The germline gives CDR1 MRHNA, CDR2 SNTAGT. With 5 bases removed from V and 6 bases from J, the gap between germline ends came to 19 bases. The CDR3 DNA is TGTGCCAGCAGTACCCGGGCCGGGTCGGGGGCCGGGGAGCTGTTTTTT. It codes for CASSTRAGSGAGELFF.

The V call is TRBV7-9, the J call TRBJ2-2; perhaps TRBD2 as D (5 bases). The CDR3 is 15 residues long. V lost 5 bases, J lost 4 bases, and 14 bases lay in between. From germline, CDR1 is SEHNR and CDR2 FQNEAQ (reference sequence). CDR3: CASSPEGRGTGELFF. The CDR3 DNA sequence: TGTGCCAGCAGCCCAGAGGGCCGGGGCACCGGGGAGCTGTTTTTT.

This clonotype has a count of ten or more. J is TRBJ2-7 and V is TRBV12-3 or TRBV12-4; 11 nucleotides match TRBD2. V dropped 6 bases and J dropped 5; count of bases not matched to a gene: 18. The CDR3 runs 18 residues. CDR3 sequence reads: CASSPLLLAGGLPNEQYF. The CDR3, as DNA: TGTGCCAGCAGCCCTCTACTTCTAGCGGGGGGACTACCAAACGAGCAGTACTTC.

A few counts support this clonotype. The gene calls are TRBV5-5 and TRBJ1-2; 9 bases agree with TRBD1. The CDR3 covers 14 residues. CDR1 and CDR2 (germline): SGHKS, YYEKEE (reference sequence). V trimming: 4 bases; J trimming: 7 bases; junction bases outside the gene matches: 8. DNA of the CDR3: TGTGCCAGCAGCCCGGGACAGGGAATCTCTGGCTACACCTTC. Translated: CASSPGQGISGYTF.

This chain joins TRBV6-2 or TRBV6-3 and TRBJ2-2; no firm D call. This CDR3 comprises 12 residues. V dropped 5 bases and J dropped 7 bases, with 8 bases sitting between them. The germline CDR1 and CDR2 sequences are MNHEY and SVGEGT. Here the CDR3 reads CASSQTLGELFF. In nucleotides, the CDR3 is TGTGCCAGCAGTCAGACACTCGGGGAGCTGTTTTTT.

This clonotype has at least ten counts. The V and J genes are TRBV9 and TRBJ1-3; 7 nucleotides line up with TRBD1. CDR1 SGDLS and CDR2 YYNGEE come from the germline V gene. CDR3 length: 16 amino acids. V lost 4 bases to trimming and J lost 0 bases; unmatched junction nucleotides: 7. CDR3 DNA sequence: TGTGCCAGCAGCCCAGGGGGACAGATCTCTGGAAACACCATATATTTT. This translates into CASSPGGQISGNTIYF. Full variable domain (missing parts from reference TRBV9 and TRBJ1-3): DSGVTQTPKHLITATGQRVTLRCSPRSGDLSVYWYQQSLDQGLQFLIQYYNGEERAKGNILERFSAQQFPDLHSELNLSSLELGDSALYFCASSPGGQISGNTIYFGEGSWLTVV.

This clonotype was detected ten times or more. This sequence joins TRBV14 and TRBJ2-2, with TRBD1 matching 7 bases. V was pared by 4 bases and J by 0 bases, with 5 bases of the junction left unmatched. The CDR3 is 16 residues long. Germline V gene sequence: CDR1 SGHDN, CDR2 FVKESK. The CDR3: CASSPTGTANTGELFF. In nucleotides, the CDR3 is TGTGCCAGCAGCCCCACCGGGACAGCGAACACCGGGGAGCTGTTTTTT.

This clonotype was counted ten times or more. The chain combines TRBV28 with TRBJ1-2, with TRBD1 matching over 7 bases. The CDR3 covers 19 residues. Germline V gene lookup returns CDR1 MDHEN and CDR2 SYDVKM. With V trimmed by 4 bases and J by 0 bases, 17 bases remained unmatched. The CDR3 nucleotides are TGTGCCAGCAGTTCCTACCGCCCGGGACAGCCTGAAGCTAACTATGGCTACACCTTC. Residues: CASSSYRPGQPEANYGYTF.

This clonotype was seen only a few times. V usage is TRBV19 and J usage is TRBJ1-1; D is ambiguous. Trimming pared 6 bases from V and 0 bases from J, leaving 20 bases between. The germline CDR1 and CDR2 sequences are LNHDA and SQIVND (reference sequence). CDR3 size: 17 residues. The CDR3, as DNA: TGTGCCAGTAGCATTCCTCCGGACGTTGACATGAACACTGAAGCTTTCTTT. Protein sequence: CASSIPPDVDMNTEAFF.

The chain combines TRBV20-1 with TRBJ1-5; no definite D call. The CDR3 contains 14 residues. The V end lost 6 bases, the J end lost 11 bases, and 23 bases lay between the germline ends. Looked up from germline, CDR1 is DFQATT and CDR2 is SNEGSKA (reference sequence). The CDR3 spells CSAPSREGHMAQHF. The CDR3 DNA follows: TGCAGTGCCCCAAGCCGCGAGGGCCATATGGCCCAGCATTTT.

The chain combines TRBV11-2 with TRBJ2-7, with D tentatively TRBD1 (5 bases). From germline, CDR1 is SGHAT and CDR2 FQNNGV. CDR3 size: 14 residues. Trimming took off 0 bases at V and 5 bases at J, with 11 bases between the two ends. The CDR3 loop reads CASSLDSWGHEQYF. The DNA of the CDR3 is TGTGCCAGCAGCTTAGATAGTTGGGGCCACGAGCAGTACTTC.

The V gene is TRBV6-1, the J gene TRBJ1-2; 7 nucleotides line up with TRBD1. The length of the CDR3 is 16 residues. Losses at the gene ends were 6 bases for V and 5 bases for J; bases not matched to a gene: 15. Germline V CDR1 and CDR2: MNHNS, SASEGT. The CDR3 coding sequence is TGTGCCAGCAGCGCAGCCGTACTGGGACAGAGTTATGGCTACACCTTC. It encodes CASSAAVLGQSYGYTF.

The chain recombines TRBV3-1 with TRBJ2-5, with 14 nucleotides matching TRBD2. The CDR3 sequence is 16 residues long. The trim removed 5 bases at V and 4 bases at J, leaving 6 bases unmatched. CDR1 and CDR2 from the germline V gene are LGHDT and YNNKEL (reference sequence). The CDR3 region has the DNA TGTGCCAGCAGCAGACTAGCGGGGGGGCGGGGAGAGACCCAGTACTTC. Encoded protein: CASSRLAGGRGETQYF.

This clonotype was seen ten or more times. The chain combines TRBV30 with TRBJ1-2; D possibly corresponds to TRBD1 (6 bases). Trimming cost V 0 bases and J 4 bases, with 15 bases left between them. CDR1 is GTSNPN, CDR2 SVGIG, per germline (reference sequence). The CDR3 spans 15 residues. CDR3 region: CAWSVPRGLSYGYTF. For the CDR3, the DNA is TGTGCCTGGAGTGTACCCAGGGGCTTGAGCTATGGCTACACCTTC. The full variable domain, completed using reference TRBV30 and TRBJ1-2, is SQTIHQWPATLVQPVGSPLSLECTVEGTSNPNLYWYRQAAGRGLQLLFYSVGIGQISSEVPQNLSASRPQDRQFILSSKKLLLSDSGFYLCAWSVPRGLSYGYTFGSGTRLTVV.

The chain combines TRBV28 with TRBJ2-1, with TRBD2 identical over 8 bases. CDR3 length: 16 amino acids. Germline V lookup: CDR1 MDHEN, CDR2 SYDVKM. V lost 5 bases, J lost 0 bases, and 6 bases stayed unmatched. CDR3 nucleotide sequence: TGTGCCAGCAGTCCCAGCGGGGGAAGCTCCTACAATGAGCAGTTCTTC. Amino acids: CASSPSGGSSYNEQFF.